This T cell receptor (beta chain) is from a study of blood T cell repertoires in COVID-19 (dated by TCRdb to 2018 to 2020). Broadly, across the study: The collaborator samples originated in the United States, Italy and Spain and spanned the acute and convalescent phases of COVID-19. The samples were drawn from two sources: the first 160 participants of the ongoing ImmuneRACE study, and fewer than 1,500 subjects contributed by 6 global collaborators. The material from the prospective study consisted of cDNA or gDNA derived from T cells, B-cell-depleted T cells, or PBMCs. Where available, HLA class I and class II types were taken from metadata supplied by the sample provider and were not determined by assay-based typing. Deeply sampled blood TCRbeta repertoires from subjects exposed to, actively infected with, or recovered from COVID-19 were included in the dataset. The repertoires were made available in a free public database intended to serve as a resource for research on the immune response to SARS-CoV-2. A de-identified subject ID, COVID-19 status, age in years and sex were almost always included in the sample metadata. The study at large found these results: The quantity of clinical and demographic metadata differed by source and by participant and was supplied without curation.

Whole blood was collected in K2EDTA tubes by collaborating institutions according to the institutions' own protocols. For TCRbeta analysis, collaborator samples were shipped as frozen whole blood, as isolated PBMCs, or as DNA extracted from either sample type. CDR1 and CDR2 are read off the germline V gene as SGHTA and FQGNSA. Ends trimmed: V by 1 base, J by 2 bases; bases unmatched to a gene: 16. The CDR3 starts with the cysteine, ends with the phenylalanine, and has 19 residues. The sequence is cut down to CDR3 DNA, 57 bases in frame from base 1. TCRbeta CDR3 regions were amplified from genomic DNA using the immunoSEQ Assay, a bias-controlled multiplex PCR. For the original study's pipeline: Nucleated cell counts per sample were estimated from amplification of reference gene primers within the assay. To quantify the absolute abundance of each unique TCRbeta CDR3 rearrangement, sequence reads were collapsed and filtered. For each sample, productive Simpson clonality was calculated as the square root of Simpson's diversity index over productive rearrangements. This is the immuneACCESS table as TCRdb keeps it, with only in-frame sequences that have V and J called. A part of the clones is gone; compared with another copy, unresolved V genes explain less than half, and the rest is unexplained. The DNA gave D and trimming, while V, J and clone size come from that table. The sample data list 200,000 to 250,000 clones, and more than 85% of these were observed just once. Less than 8.5% of the sample is held by the ten biggest clonotypes.

This clone was seen a single time. No cognate antigen has been identified for it. No much larger clone is present one base from it, and per-base qualities are unavailable. This chain is built from TRBV7-2 and TRBJ2-7, with 8 bases aligning to TRBD2. Sequencing input: peripheral blood. The receptor comes from a woman in her 70s with active or convalescent COVID-19. CDR3 sequence: CASSLGPGGGSTLTYEQYF. The nucleotide sequence reads as follows: TGTGCCAGCAGCTTAGGACCGGGGGGGGGTTCTACCCTCACCTACGAGCAGTACTTC.